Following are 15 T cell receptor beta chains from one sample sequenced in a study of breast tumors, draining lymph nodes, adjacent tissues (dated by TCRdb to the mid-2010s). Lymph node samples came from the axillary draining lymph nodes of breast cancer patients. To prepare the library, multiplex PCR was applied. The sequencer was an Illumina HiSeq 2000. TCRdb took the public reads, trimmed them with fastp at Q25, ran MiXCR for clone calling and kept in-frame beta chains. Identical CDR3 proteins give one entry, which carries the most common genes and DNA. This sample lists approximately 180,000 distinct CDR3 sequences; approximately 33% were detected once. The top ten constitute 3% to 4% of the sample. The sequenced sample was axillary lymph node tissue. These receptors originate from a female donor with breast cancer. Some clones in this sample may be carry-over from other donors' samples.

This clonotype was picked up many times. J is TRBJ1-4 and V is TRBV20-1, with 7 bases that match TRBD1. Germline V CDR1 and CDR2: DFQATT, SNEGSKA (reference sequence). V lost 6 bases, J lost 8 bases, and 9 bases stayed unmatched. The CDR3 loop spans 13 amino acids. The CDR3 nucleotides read TGCAGTGCCCTACAGGGGTGGGGAGAAAAACTGTTTTTT. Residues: CSALQGWGEKLFF.

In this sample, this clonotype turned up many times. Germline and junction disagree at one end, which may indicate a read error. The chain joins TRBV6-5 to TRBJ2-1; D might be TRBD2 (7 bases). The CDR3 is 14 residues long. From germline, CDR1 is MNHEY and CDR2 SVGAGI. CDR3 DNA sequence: TGTGCCAGCAGTCACTCGGGGGGCCACAATGAGCAGTTCTTC. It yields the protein CASSHSGGHNEQFF.

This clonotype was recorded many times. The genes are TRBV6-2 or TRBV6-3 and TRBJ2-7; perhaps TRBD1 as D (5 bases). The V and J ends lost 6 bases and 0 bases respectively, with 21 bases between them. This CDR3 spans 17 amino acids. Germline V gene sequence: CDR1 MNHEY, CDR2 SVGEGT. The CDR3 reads CASRSQSSTASSYEQYF. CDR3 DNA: TGTGCCAGCAGGTCTCAATCCTCGACAGCGAGCTCCTACGAGCAGTACTTC.

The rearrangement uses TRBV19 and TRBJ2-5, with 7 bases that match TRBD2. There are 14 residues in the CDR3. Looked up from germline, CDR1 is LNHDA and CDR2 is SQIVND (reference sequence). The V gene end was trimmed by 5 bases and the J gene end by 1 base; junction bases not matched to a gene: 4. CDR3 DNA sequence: TGTGCCAGTAGTGTCGGGGGGACCCAAGAGACCCAGTACTTC. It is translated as CASSVGGTQETQYF.

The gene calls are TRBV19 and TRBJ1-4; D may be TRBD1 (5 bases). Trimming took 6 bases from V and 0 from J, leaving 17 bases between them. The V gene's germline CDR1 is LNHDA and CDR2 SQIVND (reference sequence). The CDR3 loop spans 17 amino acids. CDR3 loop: CASRWGRVAATNEKLFF. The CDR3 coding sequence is TGTGCCAGTAGATGGGGCAGGGTGGCTGCAACTAATGAAAAACTGTTTTTT.

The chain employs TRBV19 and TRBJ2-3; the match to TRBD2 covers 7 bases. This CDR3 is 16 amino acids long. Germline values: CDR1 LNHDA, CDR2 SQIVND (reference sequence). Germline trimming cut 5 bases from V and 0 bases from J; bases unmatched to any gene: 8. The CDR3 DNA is TGTGCCAGTAGTTGGCGGGGAGGGGCTAGCACAGATACGCAGTATTTT. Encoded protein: CASSWRGGASTDTQYF.

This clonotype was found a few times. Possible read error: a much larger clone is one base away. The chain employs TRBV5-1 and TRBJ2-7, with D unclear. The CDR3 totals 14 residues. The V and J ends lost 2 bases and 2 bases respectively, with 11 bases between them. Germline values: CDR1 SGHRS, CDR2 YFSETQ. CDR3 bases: TGCGCCAGCAGCTTCGGCGCGAGCCCCTACGAGCAGTACTTC. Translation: CASSFGASPYEQYF.

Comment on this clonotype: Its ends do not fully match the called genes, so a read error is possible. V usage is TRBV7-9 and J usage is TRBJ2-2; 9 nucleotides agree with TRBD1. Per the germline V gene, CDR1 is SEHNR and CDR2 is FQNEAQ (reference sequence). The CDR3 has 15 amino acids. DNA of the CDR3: TGTGCCAGCAGCCTGGGACAGGGACCCACCGGGGAGCTGTCCTTT. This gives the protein CASSLGQGPTGELSF.

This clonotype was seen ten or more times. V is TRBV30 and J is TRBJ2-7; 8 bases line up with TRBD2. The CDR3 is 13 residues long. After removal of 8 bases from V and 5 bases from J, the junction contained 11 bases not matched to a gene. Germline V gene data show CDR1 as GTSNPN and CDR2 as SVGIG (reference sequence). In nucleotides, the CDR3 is TGTGCCACTGGGGCGGGAGGAGTAAACGAGCAGTACTTC. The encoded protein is CATGAGGVNEQYF.

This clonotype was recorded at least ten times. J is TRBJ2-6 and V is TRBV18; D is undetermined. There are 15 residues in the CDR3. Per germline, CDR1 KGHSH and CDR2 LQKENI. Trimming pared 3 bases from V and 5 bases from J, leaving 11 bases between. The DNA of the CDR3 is TGTGCCAGCTCACCTGACAACGCCCGGGCCAACGTCCTGACTTTC. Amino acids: CASSPDNARANVLTF.

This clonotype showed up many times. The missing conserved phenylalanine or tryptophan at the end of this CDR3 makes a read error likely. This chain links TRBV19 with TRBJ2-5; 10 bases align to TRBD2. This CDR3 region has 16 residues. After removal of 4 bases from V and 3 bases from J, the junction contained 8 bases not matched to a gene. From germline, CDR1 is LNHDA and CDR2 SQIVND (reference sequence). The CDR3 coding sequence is TGTGCCAGTAGTACCAGCGGGAGGGCGAAAGAAGAGACCCAGTACTCC. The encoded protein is CASSTSGRAKEETQYS.

Here the CDR3 reads CASTNLGQPQHF. The CDR3 bases are TGTGCCAGTACCAATTTGGGGCAGCCCCAGCATTTT. V gene TRBV19 combines with J gene TRBJ1-5; D is ambiguous. CDR3 size: 12 residues. The germline gives CDR1 LNHDA, CDR2 SQIVND (reference sequence). Trimming removed 7 bases from V and 7 bases from J, with 11 bases in between. The full variable domain, with the rest looked up from reference TRBV19 and TRBJ1-5, is DGGITQSPKYLFRKEGQNVTLSCEQNLNHDAMYWYRQDPGQGLRLIYYSQIVNDFQKGDIAEGYSVSREKKESFPLTVTSAQKNPTAFYLCASTNLGQPQHFGDGTRLSIL.

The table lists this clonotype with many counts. The CDR3 sequence is CASSIRQGGRSPLHF. CDR3 coding DNA: TGTGCCAGTAGTATACGACAGGGAGGAAGATCACCCCTCCACTTT. V is TRBV19 and J is TRBJ1-6; 7 nucleotides match TRBD1. This CDR3 has 15 residues. Germline V CDR1 and CDR2: LNHDA, SQIVND (reference sequence). Germline trimming cut 2 bases from V and 10 bases from J; bases unmatched to any gene: 8.

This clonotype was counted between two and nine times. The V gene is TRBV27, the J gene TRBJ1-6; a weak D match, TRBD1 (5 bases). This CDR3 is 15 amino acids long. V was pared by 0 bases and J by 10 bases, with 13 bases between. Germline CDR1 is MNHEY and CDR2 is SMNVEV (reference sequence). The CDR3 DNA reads TGTGCCAGCAGTTTATCGGGACCTTTTGTCTCACCCCTCCACTTT. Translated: CASSLSGPFVSPLHF.

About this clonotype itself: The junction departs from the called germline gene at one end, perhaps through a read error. The CDR3 coding sequence is TGTGCCGCCAGTGATCCGGACAGGTACCAAGAGACCCAGTACTTC. Residues: CAASDPDRYQETQYF. The chain has TRBV24-1 and TRBJ2-5; 7 bases are a match to TRBD1. The germline V gene encodes CDR1 KGHDR and CDR2 SFDVKD. CDR3 size: 15 residues.